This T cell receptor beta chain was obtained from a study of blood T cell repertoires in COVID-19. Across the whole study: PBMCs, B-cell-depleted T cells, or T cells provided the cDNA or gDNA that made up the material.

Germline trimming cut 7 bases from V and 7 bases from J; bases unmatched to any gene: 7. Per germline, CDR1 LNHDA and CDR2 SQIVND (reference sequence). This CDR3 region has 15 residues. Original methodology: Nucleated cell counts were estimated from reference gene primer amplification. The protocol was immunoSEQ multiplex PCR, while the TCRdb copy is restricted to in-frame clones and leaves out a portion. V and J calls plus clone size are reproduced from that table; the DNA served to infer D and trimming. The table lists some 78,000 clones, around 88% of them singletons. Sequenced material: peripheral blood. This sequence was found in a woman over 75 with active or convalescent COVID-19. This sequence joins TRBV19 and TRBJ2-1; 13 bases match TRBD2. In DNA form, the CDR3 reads TGTGCCAGTAAAACTAGCGGGAGGGCCGTTAATGAGCAGTTCTTC. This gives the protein CASKTSGRAVNEQFF.